This T cell receptor (beta chain) was found in a study of tumor-infiltrating lymphocytes in primary liver carcinoma. Bulk tissue was left unsorted, and RNA and DNA were co-extracted from 20-30 mg of it. The authors made TCR beta cDNA from around 500 ng total RNA with a constant-region primer. Slightly modified ARM-PCR served as the procedure for the TCR beta libraries. These libraries came from three rounds of nested multiplex PCR. Both of the initial two PCR rounds ran for about 11 cycles and employed TRBV1-TRBV30 forward primers alongside a C-beta reverse primer. MiXCR, applied by TCRdb to the multiplex PCR reads, yields one record per CDR3 protein. The sample carries approximately 100,000 distinct CDR3 sequences, around 71% recorded once. This clonotype was observed a handful of times. Looked up from germline, CDR1 is SGHAT and CDR2 is FQNNGV. The V segment lost 6 bases and the J segment 6 bases; nucleotides outside the gene matches: 17. The CDR3 length is 17 residues.

The specimen sequenced was liver tumor tissue from sampling region 2. The subset is: tumor region T2, inferior pole. This sequence was found in a woman in her fifties or sixties with primary liver carcinoma and hepatitis B virus infection. The J gene is TRBJ2-7, the V gene TRBV11-2, with 10 bases fitting TRBD2. The CDR3 here is CASRERLAGSPGGEQYF. The CDR3 DNA sequence: TGTGCCAGCAGAGAGCGACTAGCGGGTAGCCCAGGGGGCGAGCAGTACTTC.